This TCR beta chain was retrieved from a study of cytomegalovirus exposure and HLA in healthy donors. Germline CDR1 SGHTA, CDR2 FQGNSA. V dropped 2 bases and J dropped 7; count of bases not matched to a gene: 3. The CDR3 extends over 13 amino acids. Comment on this clone: The target antigen is unknown.

Notes on the study in general: Both high specificity and high sensitivity reportedly marked the classifier's diagnosis of cytomegalovirus status. The study flagged approximately 180 TCR beta chains as cytomegalovirus-associated. CMV antigen specificity was confirmed in vitro for a few CMV-associated chains. According to a subsequent analysis, TCR clusters from the first cohort were inclined to appear together in the roughly 120 validation repertoires.

Libraries were prepared by immunoSEQ multiplex PCR; TCRdb keeps only in-frame clonotypes and omits some of them. This table holds around 99,000 clones, roughly 90% found once. The material sequenced was PBMCs. The V gene is TRBV7-2, the J gene TRBJ1-1; 8 bases agree with TRBD1. The source of this sequence is a woman aged 18-35 years in good health and CMV-seronegative. The CDR3 here is CASSLLQGDEAFF. The CDR3 bases are TGTGCCAGCAGCTTATTACAGGGGGATGAAGCTTTCTTT. The entire variable domain, with the rest obtained from reference TRBV7-2 and TRBJ1-1, is as follows: GAGVSQSPSNKVTEKGKDVELRCDPISGHTALYWYRQSLGQGLEFLIYFQGNSAPDKSGLPSDRFSAERTGGSVSTLTIQRTQQEDSAVYLCASSLLQGDEAFFGQGTRLTVV.